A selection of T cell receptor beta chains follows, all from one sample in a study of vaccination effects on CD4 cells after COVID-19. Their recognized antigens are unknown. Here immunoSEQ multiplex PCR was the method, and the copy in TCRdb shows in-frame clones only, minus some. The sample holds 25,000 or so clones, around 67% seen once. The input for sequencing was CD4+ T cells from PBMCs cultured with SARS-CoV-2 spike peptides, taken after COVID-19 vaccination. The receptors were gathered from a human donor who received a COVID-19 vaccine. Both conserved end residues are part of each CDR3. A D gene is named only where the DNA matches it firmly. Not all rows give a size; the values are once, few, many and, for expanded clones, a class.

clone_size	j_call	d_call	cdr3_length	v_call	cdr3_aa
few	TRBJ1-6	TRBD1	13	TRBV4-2	CASSQGQGSPLHF
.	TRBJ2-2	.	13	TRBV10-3	CASRNGAGGELFF
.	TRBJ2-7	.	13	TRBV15	CATSREAQYEQYF
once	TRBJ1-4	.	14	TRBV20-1	CSASLGAPSEKLFF
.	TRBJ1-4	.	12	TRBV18	CASSPPGDKLFF
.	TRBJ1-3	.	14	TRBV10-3	CASSHRQSGNTIYF
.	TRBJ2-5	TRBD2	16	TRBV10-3	CAIRSGTSGRRETQYF
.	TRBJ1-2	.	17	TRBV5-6	CASSIPDVTGGRYGYTF
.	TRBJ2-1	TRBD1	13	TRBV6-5	CASRTGAGNEQFF
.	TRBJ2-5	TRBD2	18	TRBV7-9	CASSLALLTGGIQETQYF
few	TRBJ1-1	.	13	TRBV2	CASSAGLNTEAFF
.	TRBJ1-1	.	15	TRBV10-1	CASSERARGNTEAFF
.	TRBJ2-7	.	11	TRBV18	CASSQGPEQYF
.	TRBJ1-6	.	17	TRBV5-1	CASSLFPPGDVYSPLHF
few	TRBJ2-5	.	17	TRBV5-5	CASSLDSVLGSAETQYF
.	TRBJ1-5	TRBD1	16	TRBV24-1	CATSDTGTGGDQPQHF
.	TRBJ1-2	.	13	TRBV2	CASAQGRPYGYTF
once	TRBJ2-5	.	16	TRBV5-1	CASSLARGKLLRTQYF
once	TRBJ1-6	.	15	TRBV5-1	CASSFRDIYNSPLHF
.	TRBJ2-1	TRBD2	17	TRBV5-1	CASSLGKVAGARDEQFF
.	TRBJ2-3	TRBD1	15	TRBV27	CASSEGGQGTDTQYF
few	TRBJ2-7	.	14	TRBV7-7	CASSLGEKHYEQYF
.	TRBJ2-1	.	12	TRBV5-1	CASSREANEQFF
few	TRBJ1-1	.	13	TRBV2	CASNLAENTEAFF
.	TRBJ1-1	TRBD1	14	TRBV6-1	CASSEQTGGTEAFF
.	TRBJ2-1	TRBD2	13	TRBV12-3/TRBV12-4	CASSPGLEFEQFF
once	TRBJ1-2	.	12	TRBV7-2	CALREGWYGYTF
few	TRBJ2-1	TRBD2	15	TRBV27	CASGRGSGYNNEQFF
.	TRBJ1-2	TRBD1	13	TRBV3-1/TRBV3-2	CASSQLTGEGYTF
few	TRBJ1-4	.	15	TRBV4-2	CASSQPGHTNEKLFF
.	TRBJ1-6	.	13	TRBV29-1	CSVRTDVNSPLHF